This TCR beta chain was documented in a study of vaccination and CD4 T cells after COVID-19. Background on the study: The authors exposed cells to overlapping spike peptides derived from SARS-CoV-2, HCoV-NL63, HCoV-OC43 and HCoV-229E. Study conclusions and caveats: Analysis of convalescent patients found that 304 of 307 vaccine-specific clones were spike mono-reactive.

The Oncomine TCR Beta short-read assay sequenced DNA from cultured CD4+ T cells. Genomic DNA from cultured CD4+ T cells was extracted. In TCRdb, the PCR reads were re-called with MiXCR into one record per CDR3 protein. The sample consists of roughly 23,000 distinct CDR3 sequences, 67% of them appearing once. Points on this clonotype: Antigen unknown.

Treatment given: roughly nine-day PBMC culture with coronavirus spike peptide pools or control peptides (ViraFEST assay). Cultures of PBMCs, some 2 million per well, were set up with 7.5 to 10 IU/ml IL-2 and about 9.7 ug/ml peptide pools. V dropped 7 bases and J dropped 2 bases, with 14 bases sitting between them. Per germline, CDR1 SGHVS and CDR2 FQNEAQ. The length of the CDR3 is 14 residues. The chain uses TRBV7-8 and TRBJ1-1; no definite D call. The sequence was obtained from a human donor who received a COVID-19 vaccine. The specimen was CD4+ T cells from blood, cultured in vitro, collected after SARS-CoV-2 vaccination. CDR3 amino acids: CASTRTNSNTEAFF. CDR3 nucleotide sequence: TGTGCCAGCACCCGGACGAATAGTAACACTGAAGCTTTCTTT.